The rows below give T cell receptor beta chains drawn from one sample of a study of tumor and adjacent non-tumor tissue in lung cancer. TCRdb reprocessed the multiplex PCR reads via MiXCR and lists one record per CDR3 protein. The sample yields 70,000 to 90,000 distinct CDR3 sequences, around 70% seen once. Sequencing was done on a sample of distant non-tumor lung tissue. All receptors come from a woman aged 45-59 years with non-small cell lung cancer. Each CDR3 is given with its conserved first and last residue. D genes are given only for firm matches. The size field is filled for only some rows; it gives once, few, many or a size class.

>TRBV5-4|NA|medium-sized|TRBJ2-2
CASSFVGGELFF
TGTGCCAGCAGCTTTGTGGGCGGGGAGCTGTTTTTT
>TRBV13|TRBD2|NA|TRBJ2-7
CASSLRGSRNEQYF
TGTGCCAGCAGCTTACGCGGGAGTAGGAACGAACAGTACTTC
>TRBV11-2|NA|once|TRBJ1-1
CVSVLDVGYTETFF
TGTGTCAGCGTTCTGGACGTGGGGTACACTGAAACTTTCTTT
>TRBV7-2|NA|NA|TRBJ1-3
CASSNTGANTIYF
TGTGCCAGCAGCAACACCGGGGCAAACACCATATACTTT
>TRBV11-2|TRBD2|NA|TRBJ2-7
CANILLAGGYEQYF
TGTGCCAACATCTTACTAGCGGGAGGGTATGAGCAGTACTTC
>TRBV24-1|NA|once|TRBJ2-3
CATSDLSDMQYF
TGTGCCACCAGTGATTTATCAGATATGCAGTATTTT
>TRBV7-8|NA|NA|TRBJ1-2
CASGRVQGNYGYTF
TGTGCCAGCGGCAGAGTACAGGGAAACTATGGCTATACCTTC
>TRBV28|NA|NA|TRBJ2-7
CASTDQGVYEQYF
TGTGCCAGCACCGATCAGGGAGTCTACGAACAGTACTTC
>TRBV29-1|TRBD2|many|TRBJ2-1
CSVERTSENEQFF
TGCAGCGTTGAACGGACTAGCGAAAATGAGCAGTTCTTC
>TRBV20-1|TRBD1|NA|TRBJ2-7
CSASPGGQGEYEQYF
TGCAGCGCCTCACCGGGGGGACAGGGAGAATACGAGCAGTACTTC
>TRBV20-1|TRBD1|NA|TRBJ1-1
CSARDFQGGGANTETFF
TGTAGTGCTAGAGATTTTCAGGGGGGAGGAGCGAACACTGAAACTTTCTTT
>TRBV20-1|NA|NA|TRBJ2-7
CSAKLIERPPYEQYF
TGCAGTGCTAAATTAATCGAGCGACCCCCCTACGAACAGTACTTC
>TRBV5-5|NA|NA|TRBJ1-1
CASSPSVGVMNTEAFF
TGTGCCAGCAGCCCCTCCGTTGGGGTTATGAACACTGAAGCTTTCTTT
>TRBV20-1|NA|many|TRBJ2-1
CSGSGRFSYNEQFF
TGCAGTGGCTCGGGTCGATTCTCCTACAATGAGCAGTTCTTC
>TRBV11-1|TRBD2|NA|TRBJ2-3
CASSSPGLAGVGGITNTQYF
TGTGCCAGCAGCTCCCCAGGACTAGCGGGAGTCGGGGGGATCACAAATACGCAGTATTTT
>TRBV11-2|NA|NA|TRBJ2-2
CVSSKNWDTGDLSF
TGTGTCAGCAGCAAAAACTGGGACACCGGGGACCTGTCTTTT
>TRBV20-1|NA|many|TRBJ2-1
CSAIDREDERFF
TGCAGTGCGATTGACAGGGAGGATGAGCGGTTCTTC
>TRBV11-2|NA|once|TRBJ2-7
CASSLLGGGDEQYF
TGTGCCAGCAGCTTATTGGGCGGAGGGGACGAGCAGTACTTC
>TRBV10-2|NA|many|TRBJ2-7
CASSGGTSNYEQYF
TGCGCCAGTAGTGGGGGGACAAGTAACTACGAGCAGTACTTC
>TRBV10-3|NA|many|TRBJ2-2
CAISDPGFTGELFF
TGTGCCATCAGTGATCCAGGGTTCACCGGGGAGCTGTTTTTT
>TRBV6-5|NA|NA|TRBJ1-4
CASRNEGEGEKLFF
TGTGCCAGCAGAAACGAAGGGGAAGGAGAAAAGCTGTTTTTT
>TRBV4-3|NA|many|TRBJ2-3
CASSQEAPMDTQYF
TGCGCCAGCAGCCAAGAGGCCCCAATGGATACGCAGTATTTT
>TRBV5-1|TRBD2|many|TRBJ2-1
CASSEGTSGRGVNEQFF
TGCGCCAGCAGCGAAGGGACTAGCGGGAGAGGTGTAAATGAGCAGTTCTTC
>TRBV11-3|NA|NA|TRBJ1-1
CASSLGRRTEACF
TGTGCCAGCAGCTTAGGCCGGAGAACTGAAGCTTGCTTT
>TRBV28|TRBD1|NA|TRBJ2-7
CASSPNGRQGAYELYF
TGTGCCAGCAGTCCTAATGGGAGACAGGGGGCCTACGAGCTGTACTTC